This T cell receptor beta chain was sequenced for a study of T cells in Graves' hyperthyroidism and ophthalmopathy. RNA transcripts gave rise to amplified TCR beta CDR3 regions. Using the HTBI primer set, a first-round RT-PCR was run on the TCR CDR3. TCRdb re-called the multiplex PCR reads with MiXCR, one entry per CDR3 protein. Of a few hundred thousand distinct CDR3 sequences listed, around a sixth are singletons. Recently diagnosed hyperthyroidism of less than 2 months' duration affected patients aged 18 to 65. The authors obtained PBMCs from around 11 ml of fresh peripheral blood. J was trimmed by 7 bases and V by 2 bases; bases with no gene match: 10. Per the germline V gene, CDR1 is DFQATT and CDR2 is SNEGSKA (reference sequence). This CDR3 is 15 amino acids long.

The J gene is TRBJ2-1, the V gene TRBV20-1, with TRBD2 identical over 8 bases. Sequences were obtained from blood. This TCR derives from a woman in her twenties or thirties with Graves' hyperthyroidism. CDR3 nucleotide sequence: TGCAGTGCTAGATCTTTAAGCGGGAGCGCGAATGAGCAGTTCTTC. This codes for CSARSLSGSANEQFF.